The clone carrying this T cell receptor (beta chain) was found many times. Its matching antigen is unknown. This sample was taken from a study of human T cells and chemical hapten exposure. The study's findings and limits: Sensitizing with DPC caused no change in TCRs above 1 in 1000 frequency.

TCRdb re-called the RACE reads with MiXCR, one entry per CDR3 protein. The sample holds approximately 71,000 distinct CDR3 sequences, 11% seen once. Described time point: patch test 3, about 24 weeks after DPC sensitization. The treatment was: therapeutic diphenylcyclopropenone sensitization with weekly scalp DPC. This clonotype was sampled from a woman between 45 and 65 years old with alopecia areata. Some clones in this sample may be carry-over from other donors' samples. The sample consisted of whole blood, taken in connection with sensitization to the hapten diphenylcyclopropenone (DPC).

The CDR3 reads CASASRSYGYTF. CDR3 DNA sequence: TGTGCCAGTGCTAGCCGCTCTTATGGCTACACCTTC. This sequence joins TRBV6-5 and TRBJ1-2; unclear D gene. Germline V lookup: CDR1 MNHEY, CDR2 SVGAGI. The germline V and J ends were trimmed by 9 bases and 5 bases, with 13 bases remaining between them. There are 12 residues in the CDR3.